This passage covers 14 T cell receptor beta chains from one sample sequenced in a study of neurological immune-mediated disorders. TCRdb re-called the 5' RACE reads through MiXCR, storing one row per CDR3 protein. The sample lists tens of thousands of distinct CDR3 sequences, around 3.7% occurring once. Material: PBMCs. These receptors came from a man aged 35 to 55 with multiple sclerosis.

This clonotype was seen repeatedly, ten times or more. The CDR3 bases are TGCGCCAGCAGTGACAGTTTCTATGGCTACACCTTC. Translating gives CASSDSFYGYTF. The chain is built from TRBV10-2 and TRBJ1-2; D ambiguous. CDR1 and CDR2 from the germline V gene are WSHSY and SAAADI. The germline V and J ends were trimmed by 3 bases and 4 bases, with 6 bases remaining between them. The CDR3 consists of 12 residues.

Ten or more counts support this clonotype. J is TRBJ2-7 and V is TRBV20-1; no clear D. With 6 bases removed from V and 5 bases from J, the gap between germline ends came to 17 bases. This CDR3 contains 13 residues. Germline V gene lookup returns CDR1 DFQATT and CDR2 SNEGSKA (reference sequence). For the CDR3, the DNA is TGCAGTGCCACCGACCTCACAATAAACGAGCAGTACTTC. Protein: CSATDLTINEQYF.

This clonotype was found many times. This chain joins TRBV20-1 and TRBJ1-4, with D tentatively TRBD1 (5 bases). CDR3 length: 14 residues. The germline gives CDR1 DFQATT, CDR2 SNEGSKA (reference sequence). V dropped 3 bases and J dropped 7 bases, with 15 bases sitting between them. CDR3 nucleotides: TGCAGTGCTAGGCTAGCTGGGGGTGGTGAAAAACTGTTTTTT. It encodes CSARLAGGGEKLFF.

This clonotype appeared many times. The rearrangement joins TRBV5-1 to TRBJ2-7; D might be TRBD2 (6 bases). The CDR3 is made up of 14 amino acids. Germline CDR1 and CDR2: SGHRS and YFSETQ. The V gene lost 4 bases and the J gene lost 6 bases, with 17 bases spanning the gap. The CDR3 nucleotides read TGCGCCAGCAGCCAGTCGGCTAGCGAGGGCGAGCAGTACTTC. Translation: CASSQSASEGEQYF.

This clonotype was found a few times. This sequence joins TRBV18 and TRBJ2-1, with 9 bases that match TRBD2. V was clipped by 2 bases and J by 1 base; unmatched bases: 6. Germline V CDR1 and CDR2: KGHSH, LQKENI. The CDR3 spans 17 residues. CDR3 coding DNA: TGTGCCAGCTCACCAGGGCCTAGCGGGGCATCCTACAATGAGCAGTTCTTC. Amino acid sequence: CASSPGPSGASYNEQFF.

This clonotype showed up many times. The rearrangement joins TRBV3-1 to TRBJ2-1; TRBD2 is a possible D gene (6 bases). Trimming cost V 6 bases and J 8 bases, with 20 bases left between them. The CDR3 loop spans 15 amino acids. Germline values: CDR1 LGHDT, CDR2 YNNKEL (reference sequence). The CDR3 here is CASRASGSRLDEQFF. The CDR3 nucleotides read TGTGCCAGCAGGGCGAGCGGGTCCCGCCTCGATGAGCAGTTCTTC.

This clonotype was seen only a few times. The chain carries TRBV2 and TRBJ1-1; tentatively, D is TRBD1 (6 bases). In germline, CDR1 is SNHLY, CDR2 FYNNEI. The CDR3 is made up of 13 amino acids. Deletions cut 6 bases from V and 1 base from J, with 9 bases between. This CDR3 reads CASSDRTNTEAFF. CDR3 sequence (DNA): TGTGCCAGCAGCGACAGGACGAACACTGAAGCTTTCTTT.

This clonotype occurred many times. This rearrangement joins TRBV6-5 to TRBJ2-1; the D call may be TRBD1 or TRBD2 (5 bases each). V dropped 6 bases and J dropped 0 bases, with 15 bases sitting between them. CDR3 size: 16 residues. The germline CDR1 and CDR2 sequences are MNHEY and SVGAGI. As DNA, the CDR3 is TGTGCCAGCAGCCGAAATGGGGGTTCCTCCTACAATGAGCAGTTCTTC. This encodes CASSRNGGSSYNEQFF.

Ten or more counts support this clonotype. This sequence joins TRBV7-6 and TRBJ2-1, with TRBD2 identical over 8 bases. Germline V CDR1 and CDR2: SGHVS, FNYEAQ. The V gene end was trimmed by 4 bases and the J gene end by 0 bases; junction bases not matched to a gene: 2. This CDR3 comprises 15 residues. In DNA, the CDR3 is TGTGCCAGCAGCTCCGCGGGAGGCTCCTACAATGAGCAGTTCTTC. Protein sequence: CASSSAGGSYNEQFF.

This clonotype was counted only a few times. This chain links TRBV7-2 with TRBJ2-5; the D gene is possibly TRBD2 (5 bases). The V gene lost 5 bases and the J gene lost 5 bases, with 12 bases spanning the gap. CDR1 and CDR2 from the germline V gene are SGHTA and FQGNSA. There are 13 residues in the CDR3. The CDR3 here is CASSQIREETQYF. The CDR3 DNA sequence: TGTGCCAGCAGCCAGATAAGGGAGGAGACCCAGTACTTC.

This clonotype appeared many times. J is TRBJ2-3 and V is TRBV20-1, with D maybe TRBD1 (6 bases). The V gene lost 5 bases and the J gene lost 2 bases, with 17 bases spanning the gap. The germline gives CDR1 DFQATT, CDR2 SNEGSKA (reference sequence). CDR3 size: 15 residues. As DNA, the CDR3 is TGCAGTGCTCCGAACCGACAGGTGAACACAGATACGCAGTATTTT. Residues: CSAPNRQVNTDTQYF.

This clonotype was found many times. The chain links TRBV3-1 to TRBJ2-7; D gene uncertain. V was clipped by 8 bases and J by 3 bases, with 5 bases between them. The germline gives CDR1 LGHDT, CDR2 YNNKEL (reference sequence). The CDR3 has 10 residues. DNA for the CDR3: TGTGCCAGCGGGAACTACGAGCAGTACTTC. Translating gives CASGNYEQYF.

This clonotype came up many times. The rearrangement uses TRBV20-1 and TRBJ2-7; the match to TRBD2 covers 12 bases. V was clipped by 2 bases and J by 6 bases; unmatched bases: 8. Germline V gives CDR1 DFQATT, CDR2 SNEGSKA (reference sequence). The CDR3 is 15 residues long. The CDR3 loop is CSARYGRLAGVEQYF. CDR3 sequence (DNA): TGCAGTGCTAGATATGGAAGACTAGCGGGGGTCGAGCAGTACTTC.

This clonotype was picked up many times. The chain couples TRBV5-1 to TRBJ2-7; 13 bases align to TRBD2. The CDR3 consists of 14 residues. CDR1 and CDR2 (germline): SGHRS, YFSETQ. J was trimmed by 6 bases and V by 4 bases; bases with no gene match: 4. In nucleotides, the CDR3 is TGCGCCAGCAGCCAGGGACTAGCGGGGAGCGAGCAGTACTTC. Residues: CASSQGLAGSEQYF.